This T cell receptor beta chain was captured in a study of blood T cells in healthy people across ages. Germline V gene sequence: CDR1 SGDLS, CDR2 YYNGEE. CDR3 length: 15 residues. The sample holds a few counts of this clonotype. The target antigen is unknown. General study findings and limits: Donors of long life had a larger count of naive CD4+ cells and greater diversity than aged donors. Percentage of naive T cells showed a strong correlation with TCR beta diversity.

Together with a sample-barcoded 5' primer, a J-beta primer mix was included in a second PCR lasting roughly 6 to 12 cycles. A tag from a template-switch adaptor with 12 random nucleotides marked each cDNA molecule. TCRdb re-analysed the 5' RACE reads in MiXCR, keeping a single row per CDR3 protein. The data contain roughly 500,000 distinct CDR3 sequences, 25% to 30% of them singletons. The rearrangement uses TRBV9 and TRBJ2-1; 8 bases align to TRBD2. The J call may not be correct, given that the DNA end is closer to TRBJ2-5. Material: blood. The sequence was obtained from a woman between 65 and 79 years old in good health. CDR3 sequence (DNA): TGTGCCAGCAGCGTAGAAGCGGGGGCGGGGGAGACCCAGTACTTC. Protein product: CASSVEAGAGETQYF.